The 29 T cell receptor beta chains below come from one sample, sequenced in a study of blood T cell repertoires in COVID-19. Measured with immunoSEQ multiplex PCR; TCRdb has only the in-frame clones, and not every one. The sample consists of some 70,000 clones, roughly four fifths of them appearing once. Sequenced: peripheral blood. The receptors stem from a woman in her seventies with acute or convalescent COVID-19.

The CDR3 protein is CASSGTSGRGYEQYF. CDR3 DNA sequence: TGTGCCAGCAGCGGGACTAGCGGGAGAGGCTACGAGCAGTACTTC. The J gene is TRBJ2-7, the V gene TRBV11-1; 14 nucleotides agree with TRBD2. The length of the CDR3 is 15 residues. Germline V gene data show CDR1 as SGHAT and CDR2 as FQDESV (reference sequence). The V gene end was trimmed by 5 bases and the J gene end by 3 bases; junction bases not matched to a gene: 3.

This clone was observed once. This rearrangement joins TRBV2 to TRBJ2-2, with D maybe TRBD2 (6 bases). Germline CDR1 reads SNHLY; CDR2 reads FYNNEI. There are 14 residues in the CDR3. The V gene lost 8 bases and the J gene lost 1 base, with 11 bases spanning the gap. The chain's CDR3 is CASGGTMNTGELFF. The CDR3 DNA sequence: TGTGCCAGCGGCGGGACCATGAACACCGGGGAGCTGTTTTTT. Drawing the rest from reference TRBV2 and TRBJ2-2, the complete variable domain is EPEVTQTPSHQVTQMGQEVILRCVPISNHLYFYWYRQILGQKVEFLVSFYNNEISEKSEIFDDQFSVERPDGSNFTLKIRSTKLEDSAMYFCASGGTMNTGELFFGEGSRLTVL.

This clone was seen only once. The chain links TRBV19 to TRBJ2-5; the match to TRBD1 covers 7 bases. CDR3 length: 13 amino acids. Trimming took 6 bases from V and 2 from J; bases not matched to a gene: 3. Germline V gene sequence: CDR1 LNHDA, CDR2 SQIVND (reference sequence). The CDR3 nucleotides read TGTGCCAGTAGGCGCAGGGGGCAAGAGACCCAGTACTTC. Its translation is CASRRRGQETQYF.

The chain carries TRBV10-3 and TRBJ2-7; D not resolved. CDR1 and CDR2 from the germline V gene are ENHRY and SYGVKD. Trimming cost V 4 bases and J 7 bases, with 14 bases left between them. This CDR3 comprises 13 residues. CDR3 sequence (DNA): TGTGCCATCAGTGTCGCGCCCGGTGTGGAGCAGTACTTC. This gives the protein CAISVAPGVEQYF.

The chain couples TRBV18 to TRBJ2-5; a weak D match, TRBD2 (6 bases). The CDR3 extends over 12 amino acids. The V and J ends lost 4 bases and 10 bases respectively, with 13 bases between them. The V gene's germline CDR1 is KGHSH and CDR2 LQKENI. CDR3 nucleotide sequence: TGTGCCAGCTCACAGTTCGGGGGTGACCAGTACTTC. It encodes CASSQFGGDQYF.

The CDR3 bases are TGTGCCAGCTCACCACGTAGCCGCCGAGCTGGTGAAAAACTGTTTTTT. Its translation: CASSPRSRRAGEKLFF. The V gene is TRBV18, the J gene TRBJ1-4; D uncertain. Trimming stripped 1 base from V and 7 bases from J, with 16 bases between. Germline CDR1 is KGHSH and CDR2 is LQKENI. The CDR3 loop spans 16 amino acids.

In this sample, this clone turned up a few times. The chain recombines TRBV11-2 with TRBJ2-5, with D possibly TRBD2 on 5 matching bases. The length of the CDR3 is 15 residues. Trimming removed 2 bases at V and 7 bases at J, with 17 bases between. The V gene's germline CDR1 is SGHAT and CDR2 FQNNGV. CDR3 DNA sequence: TGTGCCAGCAGCTTAACAACTAGTTTACTCGGGACCCAGTACTTC. It is translated as CASSLTTSLLGTQYF.

V is TRBV6-2 or TRBV6-3 and J is TRBJ1-3, with TRBD1 as a possible D gene (5 bases). Germline CDR1 and CDR2: MNHEY and SVGEGT. Trimming stripped 6 bases from V and 0 bases from J, with 9 bases between. This CDR3 region has 14 residues. CDR3 residues: CASSSGHSGNTIYF. As DNA, the CDR3 is TGTGCCAGCAGCTCAGGGCACTCTGGAAACACCATATATTTT.

This clone was observed a handful of times. The chain links TRBV6-5 to TRBJ1-1; the D gene is possibly TRBD1 (6 bases). CDR3 length equals 14 residues. Germline-derived CDR1 and CDR2 are MNHEY and SVGAGI. V was shortened by 6 bases and J by 2 bases, with 13 bases between the two germline ends. CDR3 region: CASRTGQTNTEAFF. CDR3 nucleotides: TGTGCCAGCAGGACAGGACAGACAAACACTGAAGCTTTCTTT.

The rearrangement links TRBV27 to TRBJ2-7; tentative D call: TRBD1 (5 bases). CDR1 and CDR2 from the germline V gene are MNHEY and SMNVEV (reference sequence). CDR3 length: 13 residues. V shed 7 bases and J shed 3 bases, with 13 bases lying between them. The chain's CDR3 is CASTGQGYYEQYF. The CDR3 coding sequence is TGTGCCAGCACCGGACAAGGCTACTACGAGCAGTACTTC.

V and J are TRBV30 and TRBJ2-1; 12 bases fit TRBD2. V was pared by 3 bases and J by 7 bases, with 10 bases of the junction left unmatched. The CDR3 runs to 16 residues. Per the germline V gene, CDR1 is GTSNPN and CDR2 is SVGIG (reference sequence). The DNA for the CDR3 is TGTGCCTGGAGGTGGGGGGGTCTAGCGGGAGGGAATGAGCAGTTCTTC. This translates into CAWRWGGLAGGNEQFF.

The DNA of the CDR3 is TGTGCCACCAGCAGCACTAGAACTGAGCAGTTCTTC. Translation gives CATSSTRTEQFF. The V and J genes are TRBV15 and TRBJ2-1, with D possibly being TRBD2 (5 bases). This CDR3 contains 12 residues. Trimming cost V 3 bases and J 9 bases, with 9 bases left between them. The germline CDR1 and CDR2 sequences are LNHNV and YYDKDF (reference sequence).

V is TRBV11-2 and J is TRBJ1-1; no clear D gene. Deletions cut 5 bases from V and 0 bases from J, with 13 bases between. Germline V CDR1 and CDR2: SGHAT, FQNNGV. The CDR3 spans 15 residues. The DNA for the CDR3 is TGTGCCAGCAGCAGATACAGTGCAATGAACACTGAAGCTTTCTTT. This encodes CASSRYSAMNTEAFF. Filled out from reference TRBV11-2 and TRBJ1-1, the complete variable domain reads EAGVAQSPRYKIIEKRQSVAFWCNPISGHATLYWYQQILGQGPKLLIQFQNNGVVDDSQLPKDRFSAERLKGVDSTLKIQPAKLEDSAVYLCASSRYSAMNTEAFFGQGTRLTVV.

The chain employs TRBV9 and TRBJ2-7; 12 nucleotides line up with TRBD1. This CDR3 has 15 amino acids. Germline V gene sequence: CDR1 SGDLS, CDR2 YYNGEE. V dropped 3 bases and J dropped 1; count of bases not matched to a gene: 2. The DNA of the CDR3 is TGTGCCAGCAGCGCGGGACAGGGGGCTTCCTACGAGCAGTACTTC. It specifies CASSAGQGASYEQYF. Variable domain in full (rest from reference TRBV9 and TRBJ2-7): DSGVTQTPKHLITATGQRVTLRCSPRSGDLSVYWYQQSLDQGLQFLIQYYNGEERAKGNILERFSAQQFPDLHSELNLSSLELGDSALYFCASSAGQGASYEQYFGPGTRLTVT.

The rearrangement links TRBV15 to TRBJ2-7, with a tentative D call TRBD2 (5 bases). V was cut by 0 bases and J by 3 bases, with 12 bases left in between. Germline V lookup: CDR1 LNHNV, CDR2 YYDKDF (reference sequence). The CDR3 extends over 15 amino acids. The CDR3 is CATSRDTQAGYEQYF. In nucleotides, the CDR3 is TGTGCCACCAGCAGAGATACGCAGGCGGGCTACGAGCAGTACTTC.

This chain joins TRBV6-5 and TRBJ1-2, with a weak D call TRBD1 (6 bases). V lost 11 bases and J lost 5, with 18 bases in between. Per the germline V gene, CDR1 is MNHEY and CDR2 is SVGAGI. The CDR3 loop spans 13 amino acids. CDR3: CAFYRVLGYGYTF. The CDR3 nucleotides are TGTGCCTTTTACAGGGTATTAGGTTATGGCTACACCTTC.

The chain couples TRBV19 to TRBJ2-3, with a tentative D call TRBD2 (6 bases). The CDR3 has 15 residues. V was clipped by 3 bases and J by 7 bases, with 17 bases between them. Germline V CDR1 and CDR2: LNHDA, SQIVND (reference sequence). The CDR3 sequence: CASSIGGRDRYTQYF. CDR3 DNA: TGTGCCAGTAGTATCGGGGGTCGGGATCGATATACGCAGTATTTT.

This clone was counted between two and nine times. The genes are TRBV28 and TRBJ2-1; 9 bases align to TRBD2. Germline CDR1 and CDR2: MDHEN and SYDVKM. The CDR3 is 19 residues long. Germline trimming cut 4 bases from V and 16 bases from J; bases unmatched to any gene: 29. The CDR3 protein is CASSSPRTGGLASKEVLFF. CDR3 DNA sequence: TGTGCCAGCAGTTCCCCTCGGACGGGGGGACTAGCTTCTAAAGAAGTTTTATTCTTC.

This clone was recorded many times. The chain joins TRBV2 to TRBJ2-1; maybe TRBD2 (6 bases). The length of the CDR3 is 15 residues. The ends were cut back, 10 bases at V and 1 base at J, with 17 bases in the middle. CDR1 and CDR2 (germline): SNHLY, FYNNEI. DNA for the CDR3: TGTGCCATCACCCTTCGTAGCGGATCCTACAATGAGCAGTTCTTC. Translating it yields CAITLRSGSYNEQFF.

V and J are TRBV12-3 or TRBV12-4 and TRBJ1-1; D gene unclear. Trimming pared 7 bases from V and 0 bases from J, leaving 9 bases between. The CDR3 covers 13 residues. Written as DNA, the CDR3 is TGTGCCAGCACCCCTAGTCTGAACACTGAAGCTTTCTTT. This sequence encodes CASTPSLNTEAFF.

The chain joins TRBV19 to TRBJ2-5; D might be TRBD1 (6 bases). Trimming removed 6 bases at V and 2 bases at J, with 22 bases between. The CDR3 has 17 amino acids. From germline, CDR1 is LNHDA and CDR2 SQIVND (reference sequence). For the CDR3, the DNA is TGTGCCAGTAGGAACCCCTCTACGACAGGCCGACAAGAGACCCAGTACTTC. This encodes CASRNPSTTGRQETQYF. Full variable domain (rest looked up from reference TRBV19 and TRBJ2-5): DGGITQSPKYLFRKEGQNVTLSCEQNLNHDAMYWYRQDPGQGLRLIYYSQIVNDFQKGDIAEGYSVSREKKESFPLTVTSAQKNPTAFYLCASRNPSTTGRQETQYFGPGTRLLVL.

The genes are TRBV12-3 or TRBV12-4 and TRBJ2-5; D remains ambiguous. Trimming took 1 base from V and 9 from J, leaving 9 bases between them. CDR3 size: 12 residues. In DNA form, the CDR3 reads TGTGCCAGCAGTTTAGGGCCCCCTGCCCAGTACTTC. This gives the protein CASSLGPPAQYF.

DNA of the CDR3: TGTGCCAGCAGCGTAGAGTCTTACCGGGGCTACAATGAGCAGTTCTTC. The encoded protein is CASSVESYRGYNEQFF. J is TRBJ2-1 and V is TRBV9; D is possibly TRBD2 (5 bases). The CDR3 has 16 amino acids. Trimming shortened V by 0 bases and J by 3 bases, and 13 bases separated the two germline ends. Germline V gives CDR1 SGDLS, CDR2 YYNGEE.

This clone was seen just once. The chain has TRBV25-1 and TRBJ1-1; the D gene is possibly TRBD1 (5 bases). Looked up from germline, CDR1 is MGHDK and CDR2 is SYGVNS. V was shortened by 7 bases and J by 0 bases, with 12 bases between the two germline ends. The CDR3 runs 14 residues. This chain's CDR3 is CASTTGGLNTEAFF. The CDR3, as DNA: TGTGCCAGCACCACTGGGGGGTTGAACACTGAAGCTTTCTTT.

This chain joins TRBV6-6 and TRBJ2-5; D call uncertain. The CDR3 covers 15 residues. Germline CDR1 is MNHNY and CDR2 is SVGAGI (reference sequence). V was shortened by 3 bases and J by 1 base, with 12 bases between the two germline ends. The chain's CDR3 is CASSYQNEIQETQYF. CDR3 DNA sequence: TGTGCCAGCAGTTATCAGAACGAAATCCAAGAGACCCAGTACTTC.

The genes are TRBV19 and TRBJ1-1; tentative D call: TRBD1 (5 bases). Germline CDR1 and CDR2: LNHDA and SQIVND (reference sequence). The germline V and J ends were trimmed by 5 bases and 2 bases, with 12 bases remaining between them. This CDR3 is 14 amino acids long. The CDR3 here is CASSLNGGNTEAFF. CDR3 in DNA: TGTGCCAGTAGTTTGAACGGGGGAAACACTGAAGCTTTCTTT.

The genes are TRBV28 and TRBJ2-7; 9 bases map to TRBD1. This CDR3 region has 15 residues. Trimming took 8 bases from V and 2 from J; bases not matched to a gene: 10. Germline lookup yields CDR1 MDHEN and CDR2 SYDVKM. This CDR3 reads CASRGSGTGTYEQYF. DNA for the CDR3: TGTGCCAGCCGAGGGTCCGGGACAGGGACCTACGAGCAGTACTTC. Full variable domain (missing parts from reference TRBV28 and TRBJ2-7): DVKVTQSSRYLVKRTGEKVFLECVQDMDHENMFWYRQDPGLGLRLIYFSYDVKMKEKGDIPEGYSVSREKKERFSLILESASTNQTSMYLCASRGSGTGTYEQYFGPGTRLTVT.

This sequence joins TRBV18 and TRBJ1-1; TRBD1 is a possible D gene (5 bases). This CDR3 region has 15 residues. The germline CDR1 and CDR2 sequences are KGHSH and LQKENI. Trimming removed 5 bases at V and 1 base at J, with 14 bases between. CDR3 residues: CASSTLDSRNTEAFF. The CDR3 coding sequence is TGTGCCAGCTCAACCCTTGACAGCCGGAACACTGAAGCTTTCTTT.

The chain has TRBV28 and TRBJ1-2, with TRBD1 matching 7 bases. There are 14 residues in the CDR3. V lost 5 bases, J lost 5 bases, and 8 bases stayed unmatched. CDR1 is MDHEN and CDR2 is SYDVKM in the germline V gene. In nucleotides, the CDR3 is TGTGCCAGCAGTCACTCGACAGGGAGATATGGCTACACCTTC. Translated, it gives CASSHSTGRYGYTF.